This T cell receptor (beta chain) is drawn from a study of blood T cell repertoires in COVID-19. The repertoire was sequenced with immunoSEQ multiplex PCR; TCRdb's copy has only in-frame clones and lacks some. The sample has 30,000 to 35,000 clones, more than 75% seen once. The CDR3 is 15 residues long. Trimming removed 4 bases at V and 4 bases at J, with 16 bases between. In germline, CDR1 is LGHDT, CDR2 YNNKEL (reference sequence). Material: peripheral blood. The clonotype originates from a man older than 75 with active or convalescent COVID-19. The V gene is TRBV3-1 (or the pseudogene TRBV3-2), the J gene TRBJ1-2, with D perhaps matching TRBD1 (6 bases). CDR3 DNA: TGTGCCAGCAGCCCAGAAGGGGGGGTTGCCTATGGCTACACCTTC. It encodes CASSPEGGVAYGYTF.